The clone carrying this TCR beta chain was seen a handful of times. The data belong to a study of response to subunit inactivated influenza vaccine. From the RT-PCR reads, TCRdb called clonotypes with MiXCR, one entry per CDR3 protein. Of around 580,000 distinct CDR3 sequences in the sample, about 11% were seen once. The source of this sequence is a man aged 50 to 60 who received an inactivated influenza vaccine. This specimen was PBMCs from blood, taken on the day of vaccination.

The CDR3 here is CASSATGGKSETQYF. The CDR3, as DNA: TGTGCCAGCAGCGCGACAGGGGGCAAGTCGGAGACCCAGTACTTC. The V gene is TRBV9, the J gene TRBJ2-5, with 10 bases aligning to TRBD1. Germline V gene sequence: CDR1 SGDLS, CDR2 YYNGEE. The trim removed 3 bases at V and 5 bases at J, leaving 7 bases unmatched. The CDR3 has 15 residues.